Included here is one T cell receptor (beta chain) sequence, with context. Its antigen is unidentified. The data stem from a study of T cells in narcolepsy. In the study overall: Donors had narcolepsy type 1 or type 2, or were healthy controls.

The protocol was immunoSEQ multiplex PCR, while the TCRdb copy is restricted to in-frame clones and leaves out a portion. Found here are about 37,000 clones, 80% of them singletons; the top ten hold around 1.1%. The CDR3 extends over 15 amino acids. Germline assignment: CDR1 LNHDA and CDR2 SQIVND (reference sequence). Trimming removed 7 bases at V and 3 bases at J, with 16 bases between. Study results and limitations: HCRT-specific and TRIB2-specific autoreactive clonotypes appeared among same-patient CSF and blood CD4+ clonotypes. No autoreactive T cell clone sequences appeared in some memory CD4+ repertoires.

The source of this sequence is a human donor in good health. The chain uses TRBV19 and TRBJ1-5; TRBD1 might be the D (6 bases). The sequenced sample consisted of memory (CD45RA-) CD4+ T cells from blood. The DNA for the CDR3 is TGTGCCAGTAAGAGTGTACAGGGCTTCAATCAGCCCCAGCATTTT. Translation gives CASKSVQGFNQPQHF. The whole variable domain, remainder taken from reference TRBV19 and TRBJ1-5, is DGGITQSPKYLFRKEGQNVTLSCEQNLNHDAMYWYRQDPGQGLRLIYYSQIVNDFQKGDIAEGYSVSREKKESFPLTVTSAQKNPTAFYLCASKSVQGFNQPQHFGDGTRLSIL.